The source of this TCR beta chain is a study of cytomegalovirus exposure and HLA in healthy donors. Study details: Of several hundred genotyped donors, more than 75% clustered with self-reported Caucasian donors.

It was with 60 Vbeta and 13 Jbeta primers that the PCR ran. Profiled with immunoSEQ multiplex PCR; TCRdb holds only in-frame clones, not every one. The data show about 200,000 clones, 65% to 85% seen once. V shed 0 bases and J shed 5 bases, with 10 bases lying between them. Per the germline V gene, CDR1 is SGHTA and CDR2 is FQGNSA. The CDR3 runs 15 residues. The TCR was taken from a woman aged 25 to 45 in good health and CMV-seronegative. Source material: PBMCs. The chain couples TRBV7-2 to TRBJ1-4, with unresolved D. The CDR3 protein is CASSLAPVPNEKLFF. The DNA for the CDR3 is TGTGCCAGCAGCTTAGCCCCGGTTCCGAATGAAAAACTGTTTTTT.